These 2 T cell receptor beta chains were all obtained from the same sample, sequenced in a study of blood T cell repertoires in COVID-19. Sequenced by immunoSEQ multiplex PCR; TCRdb stores in-frame clones only, minus some. This table holds about 130,000 clones, about 83% found once. The specimen was peripheral blood. These receptor sequences come from a man aged 40-55 years with active or convalescent COVID-19.

The chain couples TRBV4-2 to TRBJ2-3, with D tentatively TRBD2 (7 bases). Germline values: CDR1 LGHNA, CDR2 YNFKEQ. CDR3 length: 13 residues. V lost 8 bases and J lost 1, with 10 bases in between. In nucleotides, the CDR3 is TGTGCCAGCGGGGGGGCGGGCACAGATACGCAGTATTTT. Translating it yields CASGGAGTDTQYF.

The rearrangement links TRBV7-3 to TRBJ2-3, with D unclear. CDR3 length: 15 residues. V lost 5 bases and J 6 bases, leaving 18 bases between the germline ends. CDR1 and CDR2 (germline): SGHTA, FQGTGA. CDR3 DNA sequence: TGTGCCAGCAGCCGTGGTAGCCCCGGGTGGGATACGCAGTATTTT. Protein product: CASSRGSPGWDTQYF.